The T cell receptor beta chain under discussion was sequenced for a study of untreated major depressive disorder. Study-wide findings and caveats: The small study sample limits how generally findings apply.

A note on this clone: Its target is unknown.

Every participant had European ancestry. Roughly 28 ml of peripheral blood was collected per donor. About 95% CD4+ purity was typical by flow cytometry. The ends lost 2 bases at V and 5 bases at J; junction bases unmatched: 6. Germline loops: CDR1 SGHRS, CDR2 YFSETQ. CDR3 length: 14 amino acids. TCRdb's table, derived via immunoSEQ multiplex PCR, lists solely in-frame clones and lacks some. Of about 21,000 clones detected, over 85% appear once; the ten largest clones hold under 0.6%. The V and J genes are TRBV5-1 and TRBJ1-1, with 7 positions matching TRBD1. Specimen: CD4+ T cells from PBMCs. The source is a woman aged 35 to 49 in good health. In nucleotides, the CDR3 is TGCGCCAGCAGCTTTCAGGGGGGAAGGACTGAAGCTTTCTTT. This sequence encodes CASSFQGGRTEAFF. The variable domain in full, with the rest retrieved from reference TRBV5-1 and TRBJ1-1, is KAGVTQTPRYLIKTRGQQVTLSCSPISGHRSVSWYQQTPGQGLQFLFEYFSETQRNKGNFPGRFSGRQFSNSRSEMNVSTLELGDSALYLCASSFQGGRTEAFFGQGTRLTVV.